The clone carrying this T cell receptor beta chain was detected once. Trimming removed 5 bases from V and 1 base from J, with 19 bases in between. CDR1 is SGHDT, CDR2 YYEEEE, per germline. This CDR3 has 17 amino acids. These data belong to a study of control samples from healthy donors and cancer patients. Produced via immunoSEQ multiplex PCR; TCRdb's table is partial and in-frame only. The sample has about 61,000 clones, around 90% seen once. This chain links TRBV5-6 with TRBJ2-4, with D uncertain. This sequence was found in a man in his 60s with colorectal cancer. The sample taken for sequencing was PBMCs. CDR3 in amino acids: CASSKGSAATAKNIQYF. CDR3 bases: TGTGCCAGCAGTAAAGGATCGGCAGCCACGGCCAAAAACATTCAGTACTTC.